This T cell receptor (beta chain) was sequenced in a study of T cells expressing NK-cell markers. General study findings and limits: Several of the donors also had these clonotypes leading their CD3+CD56-NKG2C+ fraction.

As for this clonotype: What it binds is not known.

UMIs accompanied the 5'RACE template switching by which TCR beta cDNA was made. TCRdb reanalyzed the 5' RACE reads, giving one entry per CDR3 protein sequence and no DNA. Reported are 450,000 to 600,000 distinct CDR3 sequences; the ten largest clones contain approximately 3.5%. The CDR3 contains 16 residues. Germline V gives CDR1 SNHLY, CDR2 FYNNEI. V and J are TRBV2 and TRBJ2-1; without DNA, the TCRdb call of TRBD2 cannot be checked. This sequence was found in a man younger than 35 in good health. The sequencing input was blood T cells: a sorted CD56 or NKG2C T cell subset, CD4+ or CD8+ T cells, or bulk PBMC T cells (not recorded which). CDR3 loop: CASSPTSASSYNEQFF. The full variable domain, in which reference TRBV2 and TRBJ2-1 provide the parts outside the CDR3, is EPEVTQTPSHQVTQMGQEVILRCVPISNHLYFYWYRQILGQKVEFLVSFYNNEISEKSEIFDDQFSVERPDGSNFTLKIRSTKLEDSAMYFCASSPTSASSYNEQFFGPGTRLTVL.